The 32 T cell receptor beta chains in this list originate from one sample, sequenced in a study of spatial heterogeneity in lung cancer. General study findings and limits: How many expanded intratumoral alpha and beta TCRs were present tracked the tumor mutation count, which was a count of nonsynonymous mutations.

Antigens for these TCRs are unknown. TCRdb recomputed calls from the 5' RACE reads with MiXCR, one row per CDR3 protein. The repertoire holds about 100,000 distinct CDR3 sequences, about 4.4% seen once, with 21% in the top ten. As to time point: sample taken at primary tumor resection. Sample: lung tumor tissue, taken at surgery. These receptors came from a male donor with early-stage non-small cell lung cancer.

This clonotype occurred many times. V is TRBV12-3 or TRBV12-4 and J is TRBJ2-7, with D possibly being TRBD1 or TRBD2 (6 bases each). V lost 6 bases and J 2 bases, leaving 14 bases between the germline ends. The CDR3 extends over 14 amino acids. The CDR3 loop is CASSASRGPYEQYF. DNA of the CDR3: TGTGCCAGCAGCGCCTCACGGGGGCCCTACGAGCAGTACTTC.

The V call is TRBV30, the J call TRBJ2-7, with TRBD2 identical over 7 bases. CDR3 size: 16 residues. Germline values: CDR1 GTSNPN, CDR2 SVGIG (reference sequence). V trimming: 1 base; J trimming: 2 bases; junction bases outside the gene matches: 11. CDR3 loop: CAWSAYPQRDAYEQYF. The CDR3 bases are TGTGCCTGGAGTGCCTACCCCCAGCGGGATGCCTACGAGCAGTACTTC. Variable domain in full (rest from reference TRBV30 and TRBJ2-7): SQTIHQWPATLVQPVGSPLSLECTVEGTSNPNLYWYRQAAGRGLQLLFYSVGIGQISSEVPQNLSASRPQDRQFILSSKKLLLSDSGFYLCAWSAYPQRDAYEQYFGPGTRLTVT.

This clonotype was counted ten times or more. The rearrangement links TRBV5-1 to TRBJ2-5; D is undetermined. Germline V gene lookup returns CDR1 SGHRS and CDR2 YFSETQ. V shed 1 base and J shed 2 bases, with 15 bases lying between them. The CDR3 covers 16 residues. The CDR3 spells CASSLIDKVAQETQYF. CDR3 in DNA: TGCGCCAGCAGCTTGATAGACAAAGTCGCTCAAGAGACCCAGTACTTC.

This clonotype was found many times. The V gene is TRBV20-1, the J gene TRBJ1-4, with D possibly TRBD1 on 5 matching bases. Germline CDR1 is DFQATT and CDR2 is SNEGSKA (reference sequence). Trimming shortened V by 0 bases and J by 7 bases, and 15 bases separated the two germline ends. The CDR3 totals 15 residues. CDR3 loop: CSARDERGAGEKLFF. The CDR3 region has the DNA TGCAGTGCTAGAGATGAAAGGGGCGCGGGTGAAAAACTGTTTTTT.

The rearrangement links TRBV4-1 to TRBJ2-5; 13 bases agree with TRBD2. Germline CDR1 and CDR2: MGHRA and YSYEKL. V gave up 0 bases and J gave up 4 bases; unmatched junction bases: 11. The CDR3 is 19 residues long. The CDR3 sequence is CASSQDQGLAGAPGETQYF. The CDR3 nucleotides are TGCGCCAGCAGCCAAGATCAAGGACTAGCGGGAGCACCTGGAGAGACCCAGTACTTC.

This clonotype was detected many times. The V gene is TRBV5-1, the J gene TRBJ1-1, with a tentative D call TRBD1 (6 bases). Trimming left V 3 bases short and J 6 bases short, with 12 bases between. The CDR3 has 13 amino acids. The V gene's germline CDR1 is SGHRS and CDR2 YFSETQ. Here the CDR3 DNA reads TGCGCCAGCAGCTCCAGGGGTGGTTCTGAAGCTTTCTTT. Protein product: CASSSRGGSEAFF.

There are many counts of this clonotype. This rearrangement joins TRBV28 to TRBJ2-7, with 7 bases aligning to TRBD1. Germline CDR1 reads MDHEN; CDR2 reads SYDVKM. The V gene end was trimmed by 5 bases and the J gene end by 4 bases; junction bases not matched to a gene: 11. The CDR3 contains 15 residues. The CDR3 coding sequence is TGTGCCAGCAGTCACGACAGGGTCCCATTTTACGAGCAGTACTTC. This gives the protein CASSHDRVPFYEQYF.

This clonotype was observed at least ten times. The chain uses TRBV12-3 or TRBV12-4 and TRBJ2-1; the D gene is possibly TRBD2 (6 bases). V dropped 5 bases and J dropped 0 bases, with 14 bases sitting between them. The CDR3 length is 16 residues. The CDR3 bases are TGTGCCAGCAGTCCCCGGGACTCCTACTCCTACAATGAGCAGTTCTTC. Protein sequence: CASSPRDSYSYNEQFF.

The table lists this clonotype with many counts. This sequence joins TRBV4-1 and TRBJ1-1; D remains unclear. Trimming shortened V by 0 bases and J by 6 bases, and 17 bases separated the two germline ends. Per germline, CDR1 MGHRA and CDR2 YSYEKL. This CDR3 is 16 amino acids long. CDR3 in amino acids: CASSQDWGRVWAEAFF. DNA of the CDR3: TGCGCCAGCAGCCAAGATTGGGGAAGGGTCTGGGCTGAAGCTTTCTTT.

This clonotype was seen a handful of times. The chain combines TRBV27 with TRBJ1-2; D gene uncertain. V was trimmed by 3 bases and J by 0 bases, leaving 5 bases between them. This CDR3 has 13 residues. Germline CDR1 reads MNHEY; CDR2 reads SMNVEV (reference sequence). This CDR3 is CASSFNSNYGYTF. In DNA, the CDR3 is TGTGCCAGCAGTTTTAACTCTAACTATGGCTACACCTTC.

This clonotype was observed at least ten times. The chain uses TRBV28 and TRBJ2-7; 10 nucleotides agree with TRBD2. CDR1 and CDR2 (germline): MDHEN, SYDVKM. The CDR3 is 16 residues long. Trimming removed 5 bases from V and 1 base from J; junction bases left unmatched: 8. The CDR3 loop reads CASSSTWTSGSYEQYF. The CDR3 nucleotides are TGTGCCAGCAGTAGCACGTGGACTAGCGGTTCCTACGAGCAGTACTTC. The whole variable domain, remainder taken from reference TRBV28 and TRBJ2-7, is DVKVTQSSRYLVKRTGEKVFLECVQDMDHENMFWYRQDPGLGLRLIYFSYDVKMKEKGDIPEGYSVSREKKERFSLILESASTNQTSMYLCASSSTWTSGSYEQYFGPGTRLTVT.

In its sample, this clonotype was seen a few times. The chain has TRBV28 and TRBJ2-2; D not resolved. V was cut by 3 bases and J by 1 base, with 9 bases left in between. Per germline, CDR1 MDHEN and CDR2 SYDVKM. This CDR3 spans 15 amino acids. As DNA, the CDR3 is TGTGCCAGCAGTTTCCCTGAAGTGAACACCGGGGAGCTGTTTTTT. It yields the protein CASSFPEVNTGELFF.

This clonotype was observed at least ten times. The J gene is TRBJ2-7, the V gene TRBV21-1; the D call in the table, TRBD2, was not verified against the DNA. TRBV21-1 is flagged as a pseudogene. The CDR3 consists of 13 residues. CDR3 sequence reads: CASSEQGRDEQYF. CDR3 DNA sequence: TGTGCCAGCAGCGAACAGGGCCGTGACGAGCAGTACTTC.

This clonotype was seen only a few times. The V gene is TRBV27, the J gene TRBJ2-1; either TRBD1 or TRBD2 may fit D (6 bases each). This CDR3 has 14 amino acids. The germline V gene has CDR1 MNHEY and CDR2 SMNVEV (reference sequence). The V gene lost 6 bases and the J gene lost 3 bases, with 12 bases spanning the gap. The CDR3 loop is CASSPGAFYNEQFF. The DNA for the CDR3 is TGTGCCAGCAGCCCGGGGGCTTTCTACAATGAGCAGTTCTTC.

This clonotype was detected only a few times. This chain uses TRBV6-1 with TRBJ2-7; D unresolved. The CDR3 is 14 amino acids. The V gene's germline CDR1 is MNHNS and CDR2 SASEGT. V gave up 6 bases and J gave up 5 bases, with 17 bases separating them. The CDR3 region is CASRTERPRDEQYF. CDR3 sequence (DNA): TGTGCCAGCAGGACGGAACGCCCAAGGGACGAGCAGTACTTC.

In this sample, this clonotype turned up a few times. The chain couples TRBV20-1 to TRBJ2-6, with D unclear. The V and J ends lost 5 bases and 2 bases respectively, with 7 bases between them. From germline, CDR1 is DFQATT and CDR2 SNEGSKA (reference sequence). The CDR3 consists of 13 residues. CDR3 bases: TGCAGTGCTTTGATCCCTGGGGCCAACGTCCTGACTTTC. Translation gives CSALIPGANVLTF.

This clonotype was seen repeatedly, ten times or more. V usage is TRBV2 and J usage is TRBJ2-7; D perhaps matches TRBD1 (5 bases). This CDR3 has 15 amino acids. Trimming cost V 3 bases and J 6 bases, with 18 bases left between them. Per germline, CDR1 SNHLY and CDR2 FYNNEI. This chain's CDR3 is CASSDSGAGRGEQYF. In nucleotides, the CDR3 is TGTGCCAGCAGTGATTCTGGGGCAGGTAGGGGCGAGCAGTACTTC.

This clonotype showed up many times. This chain uses TRBV30 with TRBJ1-5; unclear D gene. The ends were cut back, 0 bases at V and 3 bases at J, with 9 bases in the middle. The germline CDR1 and CDR2 sequences are GTSNPN and SVGIG (reference sequence). This CDR3 has 14 residues. Here the CDR3 reads CAWSVNSFNQPQHF. CDR3 coding DNA: TGTGCCTGGAGTGTAAACTCCTTCAATCAGCCCCAGCATTTT.

This clonotype was detected ten times or more. The J gene is TRBJ1-1, the V gene TRBV12-3 or TRBV12-4; the D is unclear. The CDR3 length is 15 residues. V was shortened by 6 bases and J by 0 bases, with 14 bases between the two germline ends. CDR3 amino acids: CASSLHGNLNTEAFF. CDR3 DNA: TGTGCCAGCAGCCTCCACGGCAATCTGAACACTGAAGCTTTCTTT.

This clonotype was seen only a few times. CDR3 nucleotide sequence: TGCAGCGTCGGTTGGGGGCAAGAGACCCAGTACTTC. It translates to CSVGWGQETQYF. This chain joins TRBV29-1 and TRBJ2-5, with D possibly being TRBD1 or TRBD2 (5 bases each). Germline CDR1 SQVTM, CDR2 ANQGSEA. This CDR3 is 12 amino acids long. V was trimmed by 6 bases and J by 2 bases, leaving 10 bases between them.

In its sample, this clonotype was seen many times. This chain connects TRBV4-2 to TRBJ2-7; TRBD2 aligns across 11 bases. V lost 4 bases, J lost 4 bases, and 9 bases stayed unmatched. There are 16 residues in the CDR3. Germline V gene sequence: CDR1 LGHNA, CDR2 YNFKEQ. The CDR3 DNA is TGTGCCAGCAGCCTTTTGACTAGCGGGATGGGGTACGAGCAGTACTTC. This encodes CASSLLTSGMGYEQYF.

In this sample, this clonotype turned up many times. The chain combines TRBV4-1 with TRBJ2-1; D not resolved. The germline CDR1 and CDR2 sequences are MGHRA and YSYEKL. The CDR3 is 14 residues long. V was pared by 1 base and J by 6 bases, with 10 bases between. CDR3 sequence reads: CASSQGSLANEQFF. The CDR3 nucleotides read TGCGCCAGCAGCCAAGGGTCCCTTGCCAATGAGCAGTTCTTC.

This clonotype was observed at least ten times. The rearrangement links TRBV3-1 to TRBJ1-4; D is uncertain. The germline V gene has CDR1 LGHDT and CDR2 YNNKEL (reference sequence). There are 14 residues in the CDR3. V was cut by 4 bases and J by 4 bases, with 10 bases left in between. The CDR3 DNA sequence: TGTGCCAGCAGCCGAACAAGCCATAATGAAAAACTGTTTTTT. Encoded protein: CASSRTSHNEKLFF. Supplemented by reference TRBV3-1 and TRBJ1-4, the full variable domain reads DTAVSQTPKYLVTQMGNDKSIKCEQNLGHDTMYWYKQDSKKFLKIMFSYNNKELIINETVPNRFSPKSPDKAHLNLHINSLELGDSAVYFCASSRTSHNEKLFFGSGTQLSVL.

The table lists this clonotype with many counts. The junction departs from germline at one end; a sequencing error may be responsible. The chain is built from TRBV12-3 or TRBV12-4 and TRBJ2-1; 12 bases align to TRBD2. The CDR3 has 14 amino acids. In nucleotides, the CDR3 is TGTGCCAGCAGTCTAGCGGGAGGGCCCAATGAGCAGTTCTTC. Translation gives CASSLAGGPNEQFF.

This clonotype was detected many times. This chain uses TRBV12-3 or TRBV12-4 with TRBJ2-7; D is possibly TRBD2 (5 bases). The V end lost 3 bases, the J end lost 3 bases, and 12 bases lay between the germline ends. The CDR3 spans 14 residues. The CDR3 coding sequence is TGTGCCAGCAGTTTGGCGGGCCCCGGCTACGAGCAGTACTTC. This codes for CASSLAGPGYEQYF.

V and J are TRBV9 and TRBJ2-1; tentative D call: TRBD2 (5 bases). The CDR3 length is 12 residues. V lost 1 base, J lost 9 bases, and 8 bases lay in between. Germline lookup yields CDR1 SGDLS and CDR2 YYNGEE. The CDR3 nucleotides are TGTGCCAGCAGCGTAAGTGGGAGTGAGCAGTTCTTC. It yields the protein CASSVSGSEQFF.

The V gene is TRBV27, the J gene TRBJ2-3; D gene uncertain. Deletions cut 2 bases from V and 0 bases from J, with 9 bases between. Germline assignment: CDR1 MNHEY and CDR2 SMNVEV (reference sequence). The CDR3 contains 15 residues. In DNA, the CDR3 is TGTGCCAGCAGTTTAATAAGGTCTAGCACAGATACGCAGTATTTT. This codes for CASSLIRSSTDTQYF.

Many counts were recorded for this clonotype. The chain employs TRBV12-5 and TRBJ2-3, with D perhaps TRBD2 (6 bases). The CDR3 length is 14 residues. Germline V gene data show CDR1 as LGHNT and CDR2 as FRNRAP. V was shortened by 6 bases and J by 5 bases, with 15 bases between the two germline ends. The CDR3 DNA sequence: TGTGCTAGTGGGCCAACTAGCTCCCAAGATACGCAGTATTTT. Its translation: CASGPTSSQDTQYF. Drawing the rest from reference TRBV12-5 and TRBJ2-3, the complete variable domain is DARVTQTPRHKVTEMGQEVTMRCQPILGHNTVFWYRQTMMQGLELLAYFRNRAPLDDSGMPKDRFSAEMPDATLATLKIQPSEPRDSAVYFCASGPTSSQDTQYFGPGTRLTVL.

This clonotype was observed many times. The rearrangement links TRBV10-3 to TRBJ1-2; D might be TRBD1 (5 bases). CDR3 length: 14 residues. Germline CDR1 ENHRY, CDR2 SYGVKD. Trimming took 0 bases from V and 7 from J, leaving 12 bases between them. In nucleotides, the CDR3 is TGTGCCATCAGTGAGTCACCTGGGGCGATTGGCTACACCTTC. This gives the protein CAISESPGAIGYTF.

At least ten counts were recorded for this clonotype. The J gene is TRBJ2-5, the V gene TRBV27, with 11 bases matching TRBD2. CDR1 is MNHEY, CDR2 SMNVEV, per germline (reference sequence). The V gene end was trimmed by 6 bases and the J gene end by 9 bases; junction bases not matched to a gene: 12. The CDR3 sequence is 15 residues long. In DNA form, the CDR3 reads TGTGCCAGCAGGGATCGACTAGCGGGATCCAAGGCCCAGTACTTC. Translated: CASRDRLAGSKAQYF.

Many counts were recorded for this clonotype. The rearrangement links TRBV27 to TRBJ2-7, with D maybe TRBD2 (6 bases). Germline loops: CDR1 MNHEY, CDR2 SMNVEV (reference sequence). Trimming cost V 4 bases and J 6 bases, with 16 bases left between them. The CDR3 loop spans 14 amino acids. In DNA, the CDR3 is TGTGCCAGCAGTTCGTACGGGACTCCGGTCGAGCAGTACTTC. Translating it yields CASSSYGTPVEQYF.

At least ten counts were recorded for this clonotype. The V call is TRBV5-1, the J call TRBJ2-7; D call uncertain. V was shortened by 3 bases and J by 6 bases, with 13 bases between the two germline ends. The CDR3 consists of 13 residues. Germline-derived CDR1 and CDR2 are SGHRS and YFSETQ. The CDR3 loop reads CASSSKDGVEQYF. CDR3 sequence (DNA): TGCGCCAGCAGCTCCAAGGACGGAGTCGAGCAGTACTTC. The full variable domain, its missing parts supplied by reference TRBV5-1 and TRBJ2-7, is KAGVTQTPRYLIKTRGQQVTLSCSPISGHRSVSWYQQTPGQGLQFLFEYFSETQRNKGNFPGRFSGRQFSNSRSEMNVSTLELGDSALYLCASSSKDGVEQYFGPGTRLTVT.